Described below is a single T cell receptor (beta chain) sequence and its context. Using immunoSEQ multiplex PCR, the repertoire was profiled, and TCRdb retains in-frame clones only, with some absent. The sample lists about 24,000 clones, over 80% seen once, with 9.6% in the top ten. Germline CDR1 SGDLS, CDR2 YYNGEE. The CDR3 spans 16 residues. Trimming left V 0 bases short and J 8 bases short, with 20 bases between. This record comes from a study of OX40 agonist ivuxolimab in advanced cancers. This clonotype was sampled from an adult with an advanced solid tumor such as melanoma, head and neck, liver or kidney cancer. The chain carries TRBV9 and TRBJ1-2; possible D gene TRBD1, 5 bases. The source material was CD4+ or CD8+ T cells sorted from blood, sampled in a trial of the OX40 agonist ivuxolimab. Written as DNA, the CDR3 is TGTGCCAGCAGCGTAGATGTAGGGGTGACCTTGATAGGCTACACCTTC. Its protein product is CASSVDVGVTLIGYTF.